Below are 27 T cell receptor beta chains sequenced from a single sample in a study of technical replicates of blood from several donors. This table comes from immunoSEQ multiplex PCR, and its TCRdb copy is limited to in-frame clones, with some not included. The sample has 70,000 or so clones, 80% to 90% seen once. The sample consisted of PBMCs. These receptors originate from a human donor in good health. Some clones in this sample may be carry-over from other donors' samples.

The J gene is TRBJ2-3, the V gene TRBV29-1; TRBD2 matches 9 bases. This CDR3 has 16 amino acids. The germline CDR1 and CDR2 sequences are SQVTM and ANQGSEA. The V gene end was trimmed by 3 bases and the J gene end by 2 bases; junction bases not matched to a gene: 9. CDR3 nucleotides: TGCAGCGTTGATAATATACTAGCGGGTTCCACAGATACGCAGTATTTT. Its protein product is CSVDNILAGSTDTQYF.

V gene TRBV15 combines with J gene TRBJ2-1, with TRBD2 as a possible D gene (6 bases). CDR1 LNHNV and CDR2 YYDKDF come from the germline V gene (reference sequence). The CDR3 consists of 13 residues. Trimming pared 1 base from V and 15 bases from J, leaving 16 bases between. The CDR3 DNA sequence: TGTGCCACCAGCAGAGGTTCAACGGGAGTGGTGTTCTTC. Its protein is CATSRGSTGVVFF.

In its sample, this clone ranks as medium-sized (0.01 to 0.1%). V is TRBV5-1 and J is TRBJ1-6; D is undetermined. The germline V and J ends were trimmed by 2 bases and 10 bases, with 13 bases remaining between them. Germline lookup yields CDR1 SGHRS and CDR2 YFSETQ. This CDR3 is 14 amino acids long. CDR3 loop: CASSFSGGYSPLHF. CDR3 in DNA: TGCGCCAGCAGCTTTTCGGGTGGGTACTCACCCCTCCACTTT.

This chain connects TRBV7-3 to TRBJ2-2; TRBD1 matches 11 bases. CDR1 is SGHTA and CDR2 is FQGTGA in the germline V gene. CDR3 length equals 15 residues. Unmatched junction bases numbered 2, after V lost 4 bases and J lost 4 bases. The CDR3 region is CASSWGQGGTGELFF. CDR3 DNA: TGTGCCAGCAGCTGGGGACAGGGGGGCACCGGGGAGCTGTTTTTT.

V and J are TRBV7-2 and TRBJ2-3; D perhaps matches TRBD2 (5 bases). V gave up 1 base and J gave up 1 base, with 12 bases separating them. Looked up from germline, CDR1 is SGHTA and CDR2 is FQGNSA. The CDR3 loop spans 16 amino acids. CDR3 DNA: TGTGCCAGCAGCTTAGATCCCCCCGGGGGCACAGATACGCAGTATTTT. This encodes CASSLDPPGGTDTQYF.

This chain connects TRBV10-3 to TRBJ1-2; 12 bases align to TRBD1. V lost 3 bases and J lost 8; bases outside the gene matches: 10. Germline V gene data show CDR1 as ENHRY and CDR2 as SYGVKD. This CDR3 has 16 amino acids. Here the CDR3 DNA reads TGTGCCATCAGTGATAACCCGGGACAGGGGGCAGAAGGCTACACCTTC. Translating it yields CAISDNPGQGAEGYTF.

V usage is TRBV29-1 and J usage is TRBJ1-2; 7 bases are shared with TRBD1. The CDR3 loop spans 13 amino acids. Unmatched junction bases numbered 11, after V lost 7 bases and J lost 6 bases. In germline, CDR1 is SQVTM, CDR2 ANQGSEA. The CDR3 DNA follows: TGCAGCGGAGGACCAGGGGGGTTTGATGGCTACACCTTC. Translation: CSGGPGGFDGYTF. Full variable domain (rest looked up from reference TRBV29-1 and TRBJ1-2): SAVISQKPSRDICQRGTSLTIQCQVDSQVTMMFWYRQQPGQSLTLIATANQGSEATYESGFVIDKFPISRPNLTFSTLTVSNMSPEDSSIYLCSGGPGGFDGYTFGSGTRLTVV.

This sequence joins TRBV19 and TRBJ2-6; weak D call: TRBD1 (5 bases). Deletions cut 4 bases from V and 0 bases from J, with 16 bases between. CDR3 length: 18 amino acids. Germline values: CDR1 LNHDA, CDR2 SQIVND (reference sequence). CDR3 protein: CASSKEQQAVSGANVLTF. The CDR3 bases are TGTGCCAGTAGTAAGGAGCAACAGGCAGTCTCTGGGGCCAACGTCCTGACTTTC.

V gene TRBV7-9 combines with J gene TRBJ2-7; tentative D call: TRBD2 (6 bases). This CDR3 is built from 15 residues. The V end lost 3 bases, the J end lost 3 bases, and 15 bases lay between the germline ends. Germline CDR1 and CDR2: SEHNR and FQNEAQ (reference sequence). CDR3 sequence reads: CASSFISGTHYEQYF. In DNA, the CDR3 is TGTGCCAGCAGCTTCATTTCCGGGACTCACTACGAGCAGTACTTC.

CDR3: CASSPWTGTNYGYTF. CDR3 in DNA: TGTGCCAGCAGCCCCTGGACAGGGACCAACTATGGCTACACCTTC. The V call is TRBV5-4, the J call TRBJ1-2; 8 nucleotides align to TRBD1. Losses at the gene ends were 4 bases for V and 2 bases for J; bases not matched to a gene: 7. Germline CDR1 is SGHNT and CDR2 is YYREEE (reference sequence). The CDR3 runs to 15 residues.

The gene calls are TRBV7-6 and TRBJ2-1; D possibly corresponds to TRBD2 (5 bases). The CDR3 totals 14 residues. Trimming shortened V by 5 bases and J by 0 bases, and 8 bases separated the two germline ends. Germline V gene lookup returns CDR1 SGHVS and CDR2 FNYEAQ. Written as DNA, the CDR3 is TGTGCCAGCAGCCAGGAGGCCTCCTACAATGAGCAGTTCTTC. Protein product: CASSQEASYNEQFF.

As DNA, the CDR3 is TGTGCCAGCAGCCTCCCGAAGACTAGCGGGGCTTGGGCAGATACGCAGTATTTT. Amino acid sequence: CASSLPKTSGAWADTQYF. The chain uses TRBV4-2 and TRBJ2-3, with TRBD2 identical over 11 bases. The CDR3 loop spans 18 amino acids. Looked up from germline, CDR1 is LGHNA and CDR2 is YNFKEQ. The trim removed 4 bases at V and 4 bases at J, leaving 13 bases unmatched.

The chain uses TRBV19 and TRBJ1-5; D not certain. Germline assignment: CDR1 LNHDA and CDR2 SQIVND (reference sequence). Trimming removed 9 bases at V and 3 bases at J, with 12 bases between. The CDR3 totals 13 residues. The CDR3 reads CASCYTINQPQHF. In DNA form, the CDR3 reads TGTGCCAGCTGCTATACCATCAATCAGCCCCAGCATTTT.

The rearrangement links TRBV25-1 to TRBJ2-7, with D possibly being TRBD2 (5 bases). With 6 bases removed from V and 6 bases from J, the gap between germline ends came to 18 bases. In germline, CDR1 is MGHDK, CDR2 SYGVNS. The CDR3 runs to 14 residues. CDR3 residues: CASSPPGGPTEQYF. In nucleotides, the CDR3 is TGTGCCAGCAGCCCCCCCGGAGGACCTACCGAGCAGTACTTC.

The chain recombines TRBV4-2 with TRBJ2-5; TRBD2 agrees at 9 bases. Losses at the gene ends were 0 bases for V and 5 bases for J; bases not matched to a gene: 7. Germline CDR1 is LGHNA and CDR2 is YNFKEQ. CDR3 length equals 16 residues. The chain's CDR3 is CASSQESSGGRETQYF. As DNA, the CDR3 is TGTGCCAGCAGCCAAGAGTCCAGCGGGGGGCGGGAGACCCAGTACTTC.

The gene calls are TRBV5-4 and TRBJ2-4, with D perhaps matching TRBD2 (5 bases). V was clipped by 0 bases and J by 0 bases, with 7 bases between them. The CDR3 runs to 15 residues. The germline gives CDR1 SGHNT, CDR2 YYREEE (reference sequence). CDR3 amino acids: CASSLGGLAKNIQYF. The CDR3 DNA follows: TGTGCCAGCAGCTTGGGCGGGTTAGCCAAAAACATTCAGTACTTC.

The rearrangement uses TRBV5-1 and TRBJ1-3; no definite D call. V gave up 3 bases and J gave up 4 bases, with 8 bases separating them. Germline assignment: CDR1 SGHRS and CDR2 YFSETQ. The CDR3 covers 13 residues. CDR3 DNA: TGCGCCAGCAGCTCCTCGACAGGAAACACCATATATTTT. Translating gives CASSSSTGNTIYF.

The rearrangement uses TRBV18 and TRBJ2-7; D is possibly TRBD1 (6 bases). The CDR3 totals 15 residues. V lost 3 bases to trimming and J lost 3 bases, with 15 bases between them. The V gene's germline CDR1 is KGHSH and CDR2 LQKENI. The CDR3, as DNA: TGTGCCAGCTCACCTCGCCGGACAGCCAACTACGAGCAGTACTTC. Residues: CASSPRRTANYEQYF.

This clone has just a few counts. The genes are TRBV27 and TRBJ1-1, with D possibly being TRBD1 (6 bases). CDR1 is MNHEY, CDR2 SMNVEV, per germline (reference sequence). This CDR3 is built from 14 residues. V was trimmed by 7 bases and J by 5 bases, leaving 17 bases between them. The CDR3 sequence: CASNQGRRGTEAFF. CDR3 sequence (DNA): TGTGCCAGCAATCAGGGGCGAAGAGGTACTGAAGCTTTCTTT.

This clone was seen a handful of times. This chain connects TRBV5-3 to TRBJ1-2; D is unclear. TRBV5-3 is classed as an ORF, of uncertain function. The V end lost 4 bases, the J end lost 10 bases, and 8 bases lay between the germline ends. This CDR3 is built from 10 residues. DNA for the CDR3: TGTGCCAGAAGCGAAGCGATCTACACCTTC. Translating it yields CARSEAIYTF.

The CDR3 coding sequence is TGCGCCAGCAGCCAAGGCCGGGACATCGCCTACGAGCAGTACTTC. Translation: CASSQGRDIAYEQYF. This chain connects TRBV4-3 to TRBJ2-7; maybe TRBD1 (6 bases). CDR3 length: 15 residues. The germline V and J ends were trimmed by 1 base and 2 bases, with 12 bases remaining between them. Germline loops: CDR1 LGHNA, CDR2 YSLEER.

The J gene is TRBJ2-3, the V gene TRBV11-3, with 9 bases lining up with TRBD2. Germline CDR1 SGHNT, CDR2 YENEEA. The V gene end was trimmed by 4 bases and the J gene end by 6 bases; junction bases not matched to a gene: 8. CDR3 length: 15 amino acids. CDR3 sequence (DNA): TGTGCCAGCAGCTCCATGGGACTAGCTGGGGATACGCAGTATTTT. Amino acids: CASSSMGLAGDTQYF.

The CDR3 loop is CATSRMQGAVNTEAFF. The CDR3 region has the DNA TGTGCCACCAGCAGAATGCAGGGGGCAGTGAACACTGAAGCTTTCTTT. The rearrangement uses TRBV15 and TRBJ1-1; 8 bases align to TRBD1. Germline loops: CDR1 LNHNV, CDR2 YYDKDF (reference sequence). This CDR3 has 16 amino acids. Unmatched junction bases numbered 5, after V lost 2 bases and J lost 0 bases.

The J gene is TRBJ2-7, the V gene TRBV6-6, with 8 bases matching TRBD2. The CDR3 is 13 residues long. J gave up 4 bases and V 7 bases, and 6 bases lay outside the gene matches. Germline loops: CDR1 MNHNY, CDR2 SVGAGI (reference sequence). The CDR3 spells CASTREGGYEQYF. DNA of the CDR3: TGTGCCAGCACCCGGGAGGGGGGGTACGAGCAGTACTTC.

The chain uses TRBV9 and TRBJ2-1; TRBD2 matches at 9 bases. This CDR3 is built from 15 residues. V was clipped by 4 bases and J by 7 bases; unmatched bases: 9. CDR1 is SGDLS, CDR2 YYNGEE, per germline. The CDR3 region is CASSMRGGRGNEQFF. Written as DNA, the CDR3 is TGTGCCAGCAGCATGCGGGGGGGCCGGGGGAATGAGCAGTTCTTC.

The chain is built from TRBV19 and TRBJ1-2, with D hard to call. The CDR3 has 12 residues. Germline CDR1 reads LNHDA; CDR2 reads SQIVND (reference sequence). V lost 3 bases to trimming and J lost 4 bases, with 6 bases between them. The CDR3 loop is CASSIIGYGYTF. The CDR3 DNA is TGTGCCAGTAGTATCATCGGCTATGGCTACACCTTC.

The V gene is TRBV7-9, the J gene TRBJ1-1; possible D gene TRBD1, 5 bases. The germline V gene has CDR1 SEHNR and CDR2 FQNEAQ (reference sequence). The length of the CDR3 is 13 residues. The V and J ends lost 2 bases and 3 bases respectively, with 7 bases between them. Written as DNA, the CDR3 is TGTGCCAGCAGCTTACAAGGGGACACTGAAGCTTTCTTT. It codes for CASSLQGDTEAFF.